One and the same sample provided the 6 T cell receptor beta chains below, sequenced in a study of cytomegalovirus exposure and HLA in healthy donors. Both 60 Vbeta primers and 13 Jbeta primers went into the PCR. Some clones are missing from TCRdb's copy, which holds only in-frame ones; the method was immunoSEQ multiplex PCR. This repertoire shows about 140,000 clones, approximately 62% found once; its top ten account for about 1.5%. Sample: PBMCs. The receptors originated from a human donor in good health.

For the CDR3, the DNA is TGTGCCAGCAGCGGGGGAGGACATTCCTACGAGCAGTACTTC. Encoded protein: CASSGGGHSYEQYF. The genes are TRBV9 and TRBJ2-7; tentatively, D is TRBD2 (6 bases). Trimming shortened V by 3 bases and J by 1 base, and 11 bases separated the two germline ends. This CDR3 has 14 residues. In germline, CDR1 is SGDLS, CDR2 YYNGEE.

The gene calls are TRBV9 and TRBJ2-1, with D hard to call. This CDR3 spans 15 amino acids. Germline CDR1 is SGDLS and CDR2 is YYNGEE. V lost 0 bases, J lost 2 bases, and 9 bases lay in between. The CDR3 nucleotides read TGTGCCAGCAGCGTAGCGAGTCAGGCCTACAATGAGCAGTTCTTC. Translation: CASSVASQAYNEQFF.

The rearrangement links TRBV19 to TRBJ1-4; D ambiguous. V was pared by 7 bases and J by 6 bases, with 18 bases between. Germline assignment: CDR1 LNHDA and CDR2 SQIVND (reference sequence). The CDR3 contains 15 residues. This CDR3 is CASTTRESSDEKLFF. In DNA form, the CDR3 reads TGTGCCAGTACCACCCGGGAATCCAGTGATGAAAAACTGTTTTTT.

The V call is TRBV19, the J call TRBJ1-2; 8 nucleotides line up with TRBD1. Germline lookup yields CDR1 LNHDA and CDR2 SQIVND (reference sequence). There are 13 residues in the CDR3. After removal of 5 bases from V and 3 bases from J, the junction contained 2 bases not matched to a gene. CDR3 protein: CASSSGQDYGYTF. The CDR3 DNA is TGTGCCAGTAGTTCGGGACAGGACTATGGCTACACCTTC.

The CDR3 region has the DNA TGTGCCAGCAGTTCTACCAGACGGGCCTACGAGCAGTACTTC. Residues: CASSSTRRAYEQYF. This rearrangement joins TRBV11-2 to TRBJ2-7; unclear D gene. V gave up 6 bases and J gave up 2 bases, with 14 bases separating them. The CDR3 covers 14 residues. Looked up from germline, CDR1 is SGHAT and CDR2 is FQNNGV.

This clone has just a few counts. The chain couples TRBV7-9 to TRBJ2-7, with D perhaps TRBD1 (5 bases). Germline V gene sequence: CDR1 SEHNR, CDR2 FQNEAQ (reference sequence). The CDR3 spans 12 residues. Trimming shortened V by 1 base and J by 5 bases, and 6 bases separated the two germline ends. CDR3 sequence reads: CASSLEGDEQYF. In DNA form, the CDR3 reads TGTGCCAGCAGCTTAGAAGGGGACGAGCAGTACTTC. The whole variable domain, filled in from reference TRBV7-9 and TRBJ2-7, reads DTGVSQNPRHKITKRGQNVTFRCDPISEHNRLYWYRQTLGQGPEFLTYFQNEAQLEKSRLLSDRFSAERPKGSFSTLEIQRTEQGDSAMYLCASSLEGDEQYFGPGTRLTVT.